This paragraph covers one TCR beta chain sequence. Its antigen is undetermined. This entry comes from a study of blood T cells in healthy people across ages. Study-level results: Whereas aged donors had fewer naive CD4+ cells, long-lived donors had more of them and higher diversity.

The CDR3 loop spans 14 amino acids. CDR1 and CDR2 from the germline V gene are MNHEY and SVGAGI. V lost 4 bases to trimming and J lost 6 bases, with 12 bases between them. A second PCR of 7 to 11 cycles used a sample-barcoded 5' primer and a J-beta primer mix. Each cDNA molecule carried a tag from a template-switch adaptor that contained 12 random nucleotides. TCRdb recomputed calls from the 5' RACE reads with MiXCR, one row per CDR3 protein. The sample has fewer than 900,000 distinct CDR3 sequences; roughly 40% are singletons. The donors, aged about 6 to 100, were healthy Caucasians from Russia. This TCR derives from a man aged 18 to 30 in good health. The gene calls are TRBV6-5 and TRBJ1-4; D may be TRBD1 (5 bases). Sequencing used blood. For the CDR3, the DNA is TGTGCCAGCAGTTCTAGGGGATTTCATGAAAAACTGTTTTTT. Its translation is CASSSRGFHEKLFF.